This T cell receptor beta chain emerged from a study of blood T cell repertoires in COVID-19. Study in general: Acute-phase and convalescent COVID-19 samples originated in the United States, Italy and Spain. Sample material is recorded as cDNA or gDNA derived from T cells, B-cell-depleted T cells, or PBMCs.

This CDR3 has 12 residues. Germline-derived CDR1 and CDR2 are SGHRS and YFSETQ. Trimming took 4 bases from V and 7 from J, leaving 9 bases between them. Repertoires were generated with immunoSEQ multiplex PCR, while TCRdb's copy carries only in-frame clones and drops some. The sample carries 70,000 to 95,000 clones, just under 85% recorded once. The TCR was taken from a woman in her seventies with active or convalescent COVID-19. The genes are TRBV5-1 and TRBJ2-1; no clear D gene. The sample taken for sequencing was peripheral blood. CDR3 sequence (DNA): TGCGCCAGCAGCCCGGGTCTTAATGAGCAGTTCTTC. Its protein is CASSPGLNEQFF. Looking up the rest from reference TRBV5-1 and TRBJ2-1 gives the full variable domain: KAGVTQTPRYLIKTRGQQVTLSCSPISGHRSVSWYQQTPGQGLQFLFEYFSETQRNKGNFPGRFSGRQFSNSRSEMNVSTLELGDSALYLCASSPGLNEQFFGPGTRLTVL.